This T cell receptor (beta chain) was identified in a study of cytomegalovirus exposure and HLA in healthy donors. The study's findings and limits: A few CMV-associated chains were confirmed in vitro to be specific for CMV antigens. The tendency of first-cohort TCR clusters to co-occur in the approximately 120 validation repertoires was identified by a subsequent analysis. The authors listed 180 or so TCR beta chains as cytomegalovirus-associated.

The donors were members of the validation cohort, which comprised about 120 subjects and was separate from the first cohort of 666 subjects. Remarks on this clone: Its antigen remains unidentified.

Using immunoSEQ multiplex PCR, the repertoire was profiled, and TCRdb retains in-frame clones only, with some absent. Seen here are about 56,000 clones, 93% observed once, and the top ten hold more than 1.5%. This CDR3 is built from 14 residues. Germline CDR1 MNHNS, CDR2 SASEGT. Trimming removed 6 bases from V and 3 bases from J; junction bases left unmatched: 7. The TCR was taken from a young woman in good health and CMV-seropositive. This sequence joins TRBV6-1 and TRBJ1-1, with 7 nucleotides matching TRBD1. The sequencing input was PBMCs. The CDR3 reads CASRATGVYTEAFF. The CDR3 DNA is TGTGCCAGCAGGGCTACAGGGGTCTACACTGAAGCTTTCTTT.